This entry concerns a single TCR beta chain. Its cognate antigen is unknown. J gave up 3 bases and V 3 bases, and 1 base lay outside the gene matches. Germline V gives CDR1 MDHEN, CDR2 SYDVKM. The CDR3 sequence is 14 residues long. This sample is part of a study of cytomegalovirus exposure and HLA in healthy donors. Use of 60 Vbeta and 13 Jbeta primers characterized the PCR. Some clones are missing from TCRdb's copy, which holds only in-frame ones; the method was immunoSEQ multiplex PCR. Its listing shows some 50,000 clones. Study-wide findings and caveats: In a later analysis, donors in an Asian-associated ancestry cluster reportedly had fewer N-insertions in productive TCRs than the cohort mean. Association of roughly 17,000 TCR beta sequences with HLA alleles was found at 0.05 false discovery rate in a later analysis.

The source of this sequence is a woman aged 40 to 50 in good health and CMV-seronegative. The chain links TRBV28 to TRBJ1-2; 10 bases agree with TRBD1. The sample consisted of PBMCs. The CDR3 loop reads CASSLTGGYYGYTF. In DNA form, the CDR3 reads TGTGCCAGCAGTTTGACAGGGGGCTACTATGGCTACACCTTC.